These 3 T cell receptor beta chains were all obtained from the same sample, sequenced in a study of blood T cell repertoires in COVID-19 (dated by TCRdb to about 2020). The library was produced with the immunoSEQ multiplex PCR assay. Here the immuneACCESS table is served through TCRdb, limited to in-frame sequences with V and J called. Missing clones are a known gap in these copies; in checked studies unresolved V genes cover under half, and the rest lacks a known reason. Counted in this sample were 250,000 to 300,000 clones; 86% of them appeared once. Together, the top ten hold about 3% of the sample. Material: peripheral blood. These receptors originate from a woman younger than 45 with active or convalescent COVID-19.

This chain joins TRBV4-1 and TRBJ1-2; D remains unclear. This CDR3 region has 14 residues. Trimming took off 2 bases at V and 4 bases at J, with 11 bases between the two ends. Germline V gives CDR1 MGHRA, CDR2 YSYEKL. As DNA, the CDR3 is TGCGCCAGCAGCCAATCGCTAGGCCTCTATGGCTACACCTTC. It is translated as CASSQSLGLYGYTF.

This chain connects TRBV28 to TRBJ2-7; possibly TRBD1 for D (6 bases). The CDR3 is 14 residues long. Germline values: CDR1 MDHEN, CDR2 SYDVKM. The V end was cut by 2 bases, the J end by 4 bases, with 12 bases between. CDR3 loop: CASSLARRGYEQYF. DNA for the CDR3: TGTGCCAGCAGTTTAGCCCGAAGGGGGTACGAGCAGTACTTC.

In this sample, this clone turned up a few times. The chain joins TRBV13 to TRBJ2-1; TRBD2 matches 9 bases. The CDR3 runs 17 residues. Germline CDR1 PRHDT, CDR2 FYEKMQ (reference sequence). V was pared by 4 bases and J by 5 bases, with 12 bases of the junction left unmatched. For the CDR3, the DNA is TGTGCCAGCAGCTCCCTTGTAGGCGGGGGGGCGCACAATGAGCAGTTCTTC. Amino acid sequence: CASSSLVGGGAHNEQFF.